This TCR beta chain was identified during a study of lymphopenia after photon versus proton radiotherapy. Concerning this clone: The antigen remains undetermined.

Assay used: immunoSEQ multiplex PCR; TCRdb lists only in-frame clones, some missing. This table has 40,000 to 45,000 clones, about 86% appearing once. The V gene's germline CDR1 is SGHRS and CDR2 YFSETQ. The CDR3 consists of 13 residues. Trimming left V 4 bases short and J 5 bases short, with 12 bases between. Study-level results: Under photons, naive T cells and diversity fell while effector/memory populations rose. Post-nadir diversity loss with photons came from oligoclonal expansion, particularly CD8+ Temra cells. Only patients who died were analyzed for survival; proton advantage is unproven.

The chain links TRBV5-1 to TRBJ2-5; D is tentatively TRBD1 or TRBD2 (6 bases each). The receptor's source is a woman aged 70 to 79 with pancreatic cancer. Some clones in this sample may be carry-over from other donors' samples. The material was peripheral blood, obtained from a patient treated with proton-based radiotherapy. This CDR3 is CASSTLGGETQYF. The DNA of the CDR3 is TGCGCCAGCAGCACCTTAGGGGGGGAGACCCAGTACTTC. The variable domain in full, with the rest retrieved from reference TRBV5-1 and TRBJ2-5, is KAGVTQTPRYLIKTRGQQVTLSCSPISGHRSVSWYQQTPGQGLQFLFEYFSETQRNKGNFPGRFSGRQFSNSRSEMNVSTLELGDSALYLCASSTLGGETQYFGPGTRLLVL.